Following are 19 T cell receptor beta chains from one sample sequenced in a study of breast tumors, draining lymph nodes, adjacent tissues. Using its own MiXCR run on the multiplex PCR reads, TCRdb lists one record per CDR3 protein. The table lists 66,000 or so distinct CDR3 sequences, 43% of them singletons, with more than 7.5% in the top ten. Sequencing was done on a sample of breast tumor tissue. The receptors here all came from a female donor with breast cancer. Some clones in this sample may be carry-over from other donors' samples.

In this sample, this clonotype turned up many times. An end of the junction does not agree with germline; a read error may underlie this. This chain links TRBV20-1 with TRBJ2-7; 7 bases are a match to TRBD2. This CDR3 is built from 14 residues. The V gene's germline CDR1 is DFQATT and CDR2 SNEGSKA (reference sequence). The CDR3 is CSASPTSSSSEQYF. CDR3 nucleotides: TGCAGTGCTAGCCCGACTAGCTCCTCCTCCGAGCAGTACTTC.

Ten or more counts support this clonotype. This chain joins TRBV5-5 and TRBJ1-3, with D uncertain. The CDR3 contains 17 residues. Germline V lookup: CDR1 SGHKS, CDR2 YYEKEE (reference sequence). V dropped 3 bases and J dropped 0 bases, with 16 bases sitting between them. CDR3 coding DNA: TGTGCCAGCAGCTCCCCGTTTTTGGGCCTCTCTGGAAACACCATATATTTT. Residues: CASSSPFLGLSGNTIYF.

Note on this clonotype: This CDR3 fails to terminate in the conserved phenylalanine or tryptophan, so it likely reflects a read error. The limits of the CDR3 on the DNA are not certain, so only TCRdb's listed CDR3 is given. The chain couples TRBV5-1 to TRBJ2-6; the table's D gene call, TRBD1, was not cross checked with the DNA. Looked up from germline, CDR1 is SGHRS and CDR2 is YFSETQ. Both ends counted, the CDR3 spans 8 residues. The CDR3 protein is CASSLTGT.

The table lists this clonotype with many counts. The rearrangement links TRBV20-1 to TRBJ2-3; 12 bases are a match to TRBD2. Per germline, CDR1 DFQATT and CDR2 SNEGSKA (reference sequence). The CDR3 covers 17 residues. V shed 4 bases and J 3 bases; nucleotides not matched to a gene: 11. CDR3 loop: CSATSPSGRALTDTQYF. The CDR3 DNA follows: TGCAGTGCTACCTCCCCTAGCGGGAGGGCCTTAACAGATACGCAGTATTTT.

The rearrangement links TRBV18 to TRBJ2-7; D perhaps matches TRBD1 (6 bases). The CDR3 is 17 residues long. The germline V gene encodes CDR1 KGHSH and CDR2 LQKENI. The ends were cut back, 3 bases at V and 2 bases at J, with 20 bases in the middle. CDR3 in DNA: TGTGCCAGCTCACCCAAGTATTTTTCCAGGGGCACCTACGAGCAGTACTTC. This sequence encodes CASSPKYFSRGTYEQYF.

CDR3 sequence: CSASSAGTGTQYF. In DNA form, the CDR3 reads TGCAGTGCCTCTAGCGCCGGGACAGGTACGCAGTACTTC. The gene calls are TRBV20-1 and TRBJ2-7; 8 nucleotides agree with TRBD1. Per germline, CDR1 DFQATT and CDR2 SNEGSKA (reference sequence). Unmatched junction bases numbered 13, after V lost 6 bases and J lost 9 bases. This CDR3 is built from 13 residues.

Of note for this clonotype: This may stem from a read error, because a much larger clone lies one nucleotide away. J is TRBJ2-3 and V is TRBV19; tentative D call: TRBD1 (7 bases). Germline V gene sequence: CDR1 LNHDA, CDR2 SQIVND (reference sequence). The CDR3 extends over 17 amino acids. CDR3 DNA: TGTGCCAGTAGTATAGGCTTCCGCAGGGGGGTTTTAGATACGCAGTCTTTT. Residues: CASSIGFRRGVLDTQSF.

This clonotype was seen repeatedly, ten times or more. The rearrangement links TRBV15 to TRBJ2-7, with a weak D call TRBD2 (6 bases). Trimming removed 1 base from V and 5 bases from J, with 15 bases in between. CDR1 LNHNV and CDR2 YYDKDF come from the germline V gene (reference sequence). The CDR3 has 15 amino acids. The CDR3 sequence: CATSRVTSNPHEQYF. In DNA form, the CDR3 reads TGTGCCACCAGCAGAGTTACTAGCAATCCCCACGAGCAGTACTTC. Filled out from reference TRBV15 and TRBJ2-7, the complete variable domain reads DAMVIQNPRYQVTQFGKPVTLSCSQTLNHNVMYWYQQKSSQAPKLLFHYYDKDFNNEADTPDNFQSRRPNTSFCFLDIRSPGLGDTAMYLCATSRVTSNPHEQYFGPGTRLTVT.

This clonotype was detected ten times or more. The chain uses TRBV10-2 and TRBJ1-1; 7 bases map to TRBD1. Germline CDR1 WSHSY, CDR2 SAAADI. Unmatched junction bases numbered 8, after V lost 3 bases and J lost 7 bases. The CDR3 length is 14 residues. The CDR3 DNA reads as TGCGCCAGCAGTGACCCGGGAGGGGGCAGTGAAGCTTTCTTT. Translating it yields CASSDPGGGSEAFF.

This clonotype was seen a single time. V and J are TRBV27 and TRBJ2-5, with a tentative D call TRBD2 (5 bases). Trimming pared 6 bases from V and 5 bases from J, leaving 22 bases between. This CDR3 has 16 residues. CDR1 is MNHEY and CDR2 is SMNVEV in the germline V gene (reference sequence). CDR3 DNA: TGTGCCAGCAGGCGTTTCGGTCCGGGGAAGGAGGAGACCCAGTACTTC. Translated, it gives CASRRFGPGKEETQYF.

V is TRBV10-3 and J is TRBJ2-3; the match to TRBD2 covers 8 bases. The CDR3 spans 14 residues. Germline V gene lookup returns CDR1 ENHRY and CDR2 SYGVKD. The J segment lost 2 bases and the V segment lost 5 bases, leaving 3 bases of the junction unmatched. CDR3 sequence reads: CAISFSGVTDTQYF. CDR3 nucleotide sequence: TGTGCCATCAGTTTTAGCGGGGTCACAGATACGCAGTATTTT.

This clonotype was seen repeatedly, ten times or more. The V and J genes are TRBV7-8 and TRBJ1-1; D gene ambiguous. The CDR3 has 16 residues. Germline V gene lookup returns CDR1 SGHVS and CDR2 FQNEAQ. V lost 5 bases and J lost 4, with 20 bases in between. This CDR3 reads CASSNRAGVGSTEAFF. The CDR3 DNA reads as TGTGCCAGCAGCAATCGGGCAGGTGTGGGCAGCACTGAAGCTTTCTTT.

This clonotype was detected many times. The chain uses TRBV5-1 and TRBJ2-2; D ambiguous. CDR1 is SGHRS and CDR2 is YFSETQ in the germline V gene. The CDR3 runs 15 residues. V lost 5 bases and J 2 bases, leaving 13 bases between the germline ends. CDR3 amino acids: CASRASPRNTGELFF. The CDR3 DNA reads TGCGCCAGCAGGGCCTCTCCAAGAAACACCGGGGAGCTGTTTTTT. Combining the CDR3 with reference TRBV5-1 and TRBJ2-2 gives the whole variable domain KAGVTQTPRYLIKTRGQQVTLSCSPISGHRSVSWYQQTPGQGLQFLFEYFSETQRNKGNFPGRFSGRQFSNSRSEMNVSTLELGDSALYLCASRASPRNTGELFFGEGSRLTVL.

This clonotype was picked up many times. The CDR3: CASSLEAQATYNEQFF. DNA of the CDR3: TGTGCCAGCAGCTTAGAGGCGCAGGCAACCTACAATGAGCAGTTCTTC. The chain couples TRBV7-2 to TRBJ2-1; D unresolved. The V and J ends lost 1 base and 2 bases respectively, with 12 bases between them. CDR1 and CDR2 from the germline V gene are SGHTA and FQGNSA. This CDR3 comprises 16 residues.

On this clonotype itself: The CDR3 does not close with the conserved phenylalanine or tryptophan, likely indicating a read error. The J gene is TRBJ2-1, the V gene TRBV7-9; 13 bases match TRBD2. The CDR3 length is 14 residues. Germline loops: CDR1 SEHNR, CDR2 FQNEAQ (reference sequence). The DNA for the CDR3 is TGCGCCAGCAGTCTACTAGCGGGAGGGCTTGAGCAGTTCCTC. Translated: CASSLLAGGLEQFL.

This sequence joins TRBV15 and TRBJ2-3; TRBD2 aligns across 7 bases. V was clipped by 3 bases and J by 1 base; unmatched bases: 7. CDR1 is LNHNV and CDR2 is YYDKDF in the germline V gene (reference sequence). This CDR3 contains 16 residues. The CDR3 coding sequence is TGTGCCACCAGCAGCCCATGGACTAGGGGCACAGATACGCAGTATTTT. Protein product: CATSSPWTRGTDTQYF.

There are a few counts of this clonotype. A single base separates this from a much larger clone, so it may be a read error. This chain links TRBV20-1 with TRBJ1-2; D is uncertain. CDR3 size: 13 residues. Germline assignment: CDR1 DFQATT and CDR2 SNEGSKA (reference sequence). CDR3 nucleotide sequence: TGCAGTGCTAGGGAGGCAACTAACTATGTCTACACCTTC. The encoded protein is CSAREATNYVYTF.

Ten or more counts support this clonotype. The CDR3 bases are TGTGCCAGCAGTTACTCGATTAAAGGGCGGGATTCACCCCTCCACTTT. Its translation: CASSYSIKGRDSPLHF. The chain uses TRBV6-5 and TRBJ1-6, with D unresolved. The germline CDR1 and CDR2 sequences are MNHEY and SVGAGI. The CDR3 has 16 amino acids. V dropped 0 bases and J dropped 8 bases, with 14 bases sitting between them.

This clonotype was found many times. The V call is TRBV15, the J call TRBJ2-2; D gene unclear. This CDR3 has 16 residues. Per the germline V gene, CDR1 is LNHNV and CDR2 is YYDKDF (reference sequence). Trimming cost V 0 bases and J 0 bases, with 8 bases left between them. CDR3 in DNA: TGTGCCACCAGCAGAGATCTGGGGTCGAACACCGGGGAGCTGTTTTTT. It codes for CATSRDLGSNTGELFF.